These T cell receptor beta chains were read from a single sample in a study of T-cell reconstitution after alpha-beta-depleted transplantation in children. MiXCR, applied by TCRdb to the PCR reads, yields one record per CDR3 protein. The data show some 200,000 distinct CDR3 sequences, about 11% seen once. The sample was PBMCs, taken before TCRalphabeta/CD19-depleted stem cell transplant. The receptors shown here come from a child under two years old with acute myeloid leukemia, due to receive a stem cell transplant. CDR3s leave out the opening cysteine and the closing phenylalanine or tryptophan. Each record gives: D gene, J gene, V gene, clone size, CDR3 protein. A D gene is named only where the DNA matches it firmly. Clone sizes are given selectively: once, few, many, or a class where the clone is expanded.

d_call: NA; j_call: TRBJ2-1; v_call: TRBV23-1; clone_size: few; cdr3_aa: ASSHQCRDNEQF
d_call: NA; j_call: TRBJ2-5; v_call: TRBV7-2; clone_size: many; cdr3_aa: ASSLAGVETQY
d_call: NA; j_call: TRBJ1-1; v_call: TRBV12-3/TRBV12-4; clone_size: NA; cdr3_aa: ASRWGGANTEAF
d_call: TRBD1; j_call: TRBJ1-2; v_call: TRBV7-9; clone_size: NA; cdr3_aa: ASSLTGTGIAGYT
d_call: TRBD1; j_call: TRBJ1-4; v_call: TRBV20-1; clone_size: NA; cdr3_aa: SARTSRDSITEKLF
d_call: TRBD1; j_call: TRBJ2-1; v_call: TRBV28; clone_size: few; cdr3_aa: ASSGNRDRAYNEQF
d_call: NA; j_call: TRBJ2-6; v_call: TRBV5-1; clone_size: many; cdr3_aa: ASSYRVSGANVLT
d_call: NA; j_call: TRBJ2-5; v_call: TRBV7-9; clone_size: few; cdr3_aa: ASSNTGLIGETQY
d_call: NA; j_call: TRBJ2-1; v_call: TRBV7-3; clone_size: many; cdr3_aa: ASSSSVLSYNEQF
d_call: NA; j_call: TRBJ2-7; v_call: TRBV18; clone_size: many; cdr3_aa: ASSPVPTAEQY
d_call: TRBD2; j_call: TRBJ2-1; v_call: TRBV3-1; clone_size: few; cdr3_aa: ASSPLAGNNEQF
d_call: TRBD2; j_call: TRBJ2-7; v_call: TRBV30; clone_size: many; cdr3_aa: AWSEPSGTY
d_call: NA; j_call: TRBJ2-7; v_call: TRBV12-3/TRBV12-4; clone_size: many; cdr3_aa: ASTDGGYEQY
d_call: NA; j_call: TRBJ2-7; v_call: TRBV5-1; clone_size: many; cdr3_aa: ASEPSFYEQY
d_call: NA; j_call: TRBJ1-2; v_call: TRBV29-1; clone_size: few; cdr3_aa: SVDSDYGYT
d_call: TRBD2; j_call: TRBJ2-5; v_call: TRBV9; clone_size: NA; cdr3_aa: VSGEWPGGRAYQETQY
d_call: NA; j_call: TRBJ2-2; v_call: TRBV29-1; clone_size: many; cdr3_aa: SARWENTGELF
d_call: NA; j_call: TRBJ2-3; v_call: TRBV7-3; clone_size: many; cdr3_aa: ASSFPERGTDTQY
d_call: NA; j_call: TRBJ2-5; v_call: TRBV30; clone_size: many; cdr3_aa: AWSVQQETQY
d_call: TRBD1; j_call: TRBJ2-5; v_call: TRBV5-6; clone_size: many; cdr3_aa: ASSQGQEETQY
d_call: NA; j_call: TRBJ2-5; v_call: TRBV10-3; clone_size: many; cdr3_aa: AISEKVETQY
d_call: TRBD1; j_call: TRBJ1-2; v_call: TRBV3-1; clone_size: NA; cdr3_aa: ASSPRGRGGYT
d_call: NA; j_call: TRBJ2-6; v_call: TRBV25-1; clone_size: many; cdr3_aa: ASSETPGANVLT
d_call: NA; j_call: TRBJ2-1; v_call: TRBV20-1; clone_size: many; cdr3_aa: SATIGGSSYNEQF
d_call: NA; j_call: TRBJ2-5; v_call: TRBV7-2; clone_size: many; cdr3_aa: ASSYRGGVGETQY
d_call: NA; j_call: TRBJ1-3; v_call: TRBV5-4; clone_size: NA; cdr3_aa: ASSSGADTIY
d_call: TRBD2; j_call: TRBJ2-7; v_call: TRBV11-1; clone_size: many; cdr3_aa: ASSLGGTSGRIPYEQY
d_call: TRBD2; j_call: TRBJ2-5; v_call: TRBV15; clone_size: many; cdr3_aa: ATSRDAGVQETQY
d_call: NA; j_call: TRBJ2-1; v_call: TRBV20-1; clone_size: many; cdr3_aa: SASSESYNEQF
d_call: NA; j_call: TRBJ1-3; v_call: TRBV3-1; clone_size: many; cdr3_aa: ASSQTGNTIY
d_call: NA; j_call: TRBJ1-2; v_call: TRBV25-1; clone_size: many; cdr3_aa: ASSGSFYGYT
d_call: NA; j_call: TRBJ1-3; v_call: TRBV5-1; clone_size: many; cdr3_aa: ASSAGGVGNTIY
d_call: TRBD2; j_call: TRBJ2-1; v_call: TRBV10-3; clone_size: many; cdr3_aa: AISLTSGEQF
d_call: TRBD2; j_call: TRBJ2-3; v_call: TRBV27; clone_size: many; cdr3_aa: ASSLSGRYSDTQY
d_call: TRBD1; j_call: TRBJ2-7; v_call: TRBV28; clone_size: NA; cdr3_aa: ACSISPYRQGNLQY
d_call: TRBD2; j_call: TRBJ2-7; v_call: TRBV3-1; clone_size: many; cdr3_aa: ASSLRLAGSYEQY
d_call: TRBD2; j_call: TRBJ2-1; v_call: TRBV24-1; clone_size: many; cdr3_aa: ATSEQGLAGRDEQF
d_call: TRBD2; j_call: TRBJ2-7; v_call: TRBV5-5; clone_size: many; cdr3_aa: ASSLAPWTSGYEQY
d_call: NA; j_call: TRBJ2-7; v_call: TRBV10-2; clone_size: many; cdr3_aa: ASSSGLYSYEQY
d_call: TRBD2; j_call: TRBJ2-3; v_call: TRBV5-1; clone_size: NA; cdr3_aa: ASSLTSGRYTQY
d_call: NA; j_call: TRBJ2-6; v_call: TRBV18; clone_size: many; cdr3_aa: ASLWGDGANVLT
d_call: NA; j_call: TRBJ2-2; v_call: TRBV4-2; clone_size: many; cdr3_aa: ASSKSQGIGELF
d_call: NA; j_call: TRBJ1-2; v_call: TRBV6-1; clone_size: many; cdr3_aa: ASSEGLGYGYT
d_call: NA; j_call: TRBJ1-5; v_call: TRBV6-5; clone_size: many; cdr3_aa: ASGDQPQH
d_call: TRBD2; j_call: TRBJ2-1; v_call: TRBV12-3/TRBV12-4; clone_size: many; cdr3_aa: ASSFSGRENEQF
d_call: NA; j_call: TRBJ2-5; v_call: TRBV5-1; clone_size: many; cdr3_aa: ASRRQETQY
d_call: NA; j_call: TRBJ1-1; v_call: TRBV29-1; clone_size: many; cdr3_aa: SVKKGTEAF
d_call: NA; j_call: TRBJ1-1; v_call: TRBV29-1; clone_size: NA; cdr3_aa: SVLTPGLITEAF
d_call: NA; j_call: TRBJ2-3; v_call: TRBV20-1; clone_size: many; cdr3_aa: SAFPGGRRILDTQY
d_call: TRBD1; j_call: TRBJ2-5; v_call: TRBV5-1; clone_size: many; cdr3_aa: ASSPGTGGIKTQY